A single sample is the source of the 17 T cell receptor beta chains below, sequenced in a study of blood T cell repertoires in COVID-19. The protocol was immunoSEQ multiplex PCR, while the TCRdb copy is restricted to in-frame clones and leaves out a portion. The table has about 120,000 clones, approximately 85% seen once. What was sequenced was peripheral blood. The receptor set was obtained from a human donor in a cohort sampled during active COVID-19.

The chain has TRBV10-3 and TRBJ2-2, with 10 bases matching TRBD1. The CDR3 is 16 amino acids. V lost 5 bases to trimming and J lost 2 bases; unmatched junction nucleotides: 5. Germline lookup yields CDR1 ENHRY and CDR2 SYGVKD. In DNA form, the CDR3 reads TGTGCCATCAGTTCCGGGACAGGGGTTAACACCGGGGAGCTGTTTTTT. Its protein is CAISSGTGVNTGELFF.

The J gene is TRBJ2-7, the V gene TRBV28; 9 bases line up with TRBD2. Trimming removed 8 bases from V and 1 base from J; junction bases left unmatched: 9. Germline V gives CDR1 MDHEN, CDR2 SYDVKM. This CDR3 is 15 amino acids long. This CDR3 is CASGPRAGGSYEQYF. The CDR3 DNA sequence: TGTGCCAGCGGCCCCCGGGCGGGGGGGTCCTACGAGCAGTACTTC.

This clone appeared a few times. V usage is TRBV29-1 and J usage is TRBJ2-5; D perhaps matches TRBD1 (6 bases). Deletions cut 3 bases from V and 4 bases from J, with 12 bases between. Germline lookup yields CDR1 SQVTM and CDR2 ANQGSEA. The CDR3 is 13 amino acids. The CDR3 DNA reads TGCAGCGTTGACAGGGGAGTAGGAGAGACCCAGTACTTC. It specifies CSVDRGVGETQYF.

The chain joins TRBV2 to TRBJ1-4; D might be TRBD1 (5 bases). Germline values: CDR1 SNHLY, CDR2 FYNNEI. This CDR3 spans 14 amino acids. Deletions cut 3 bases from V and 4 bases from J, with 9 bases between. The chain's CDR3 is CASSEGQINEKLFF. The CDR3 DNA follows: TGTGCCAGCAGTGAGGGGCAGATTAATGAAAAACTGTTTTTT.

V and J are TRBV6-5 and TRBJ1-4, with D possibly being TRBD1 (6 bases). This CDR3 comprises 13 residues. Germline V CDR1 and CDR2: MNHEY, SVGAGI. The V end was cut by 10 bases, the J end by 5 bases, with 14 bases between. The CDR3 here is CATQRGGNEKLFF. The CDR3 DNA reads TGTGCCACCCAGAGGGGGGGGAATGAAAAACTGTTTTTT.

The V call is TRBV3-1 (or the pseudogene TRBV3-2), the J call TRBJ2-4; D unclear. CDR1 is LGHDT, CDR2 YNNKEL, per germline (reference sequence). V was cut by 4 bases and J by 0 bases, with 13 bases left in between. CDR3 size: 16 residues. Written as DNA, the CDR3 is TGTGCCAGCAGCCCCAGGCGAGATCTAGCCAAAAACATTCAGTACTTC. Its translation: CASSPRRDLAKNIQYF.

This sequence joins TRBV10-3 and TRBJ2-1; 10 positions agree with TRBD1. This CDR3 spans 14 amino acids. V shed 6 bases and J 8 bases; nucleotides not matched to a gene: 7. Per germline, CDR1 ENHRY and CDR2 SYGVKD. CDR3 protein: CAIRPGTGVDEQFF. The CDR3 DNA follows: TGTGCCATCAGGCCCGGGACAGGGGTGGATGAGCAGTTCTTC.

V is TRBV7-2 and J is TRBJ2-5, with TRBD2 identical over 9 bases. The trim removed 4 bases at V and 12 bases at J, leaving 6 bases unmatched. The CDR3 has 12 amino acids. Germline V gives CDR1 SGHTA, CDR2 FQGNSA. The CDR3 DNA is TGTGCCAGCAGCTCCGTGCGGGGGGGAGAGTACTTC. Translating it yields CASSSVRGGEYF.

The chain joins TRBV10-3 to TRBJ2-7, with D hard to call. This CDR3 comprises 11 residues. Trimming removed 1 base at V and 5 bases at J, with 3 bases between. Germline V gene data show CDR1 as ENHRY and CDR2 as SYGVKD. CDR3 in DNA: TGTGCCATCAGTGAGTGGCACGAGCAGTACTTC. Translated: CAISEWHEQYF.

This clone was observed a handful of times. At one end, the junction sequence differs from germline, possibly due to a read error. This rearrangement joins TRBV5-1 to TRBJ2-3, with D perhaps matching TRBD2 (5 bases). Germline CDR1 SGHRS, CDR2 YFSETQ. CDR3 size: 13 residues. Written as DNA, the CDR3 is TGCGCCAGCAGTTTGGGCGGGACAGATACGCAGTATTTT. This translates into CASSLGGTDTQYF.

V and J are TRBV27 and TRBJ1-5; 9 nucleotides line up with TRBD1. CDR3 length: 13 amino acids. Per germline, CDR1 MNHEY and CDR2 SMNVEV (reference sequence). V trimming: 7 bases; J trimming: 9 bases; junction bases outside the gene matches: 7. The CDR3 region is CASKQGAQWPQHF. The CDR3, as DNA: TGTGCCAGCAAACAGGGGGCACAATGGCCCCAGCATTTT.

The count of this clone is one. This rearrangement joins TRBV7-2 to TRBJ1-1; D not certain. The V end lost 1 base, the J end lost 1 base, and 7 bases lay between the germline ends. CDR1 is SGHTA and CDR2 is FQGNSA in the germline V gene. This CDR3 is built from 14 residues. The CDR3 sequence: CASSLDPGNTEAFF. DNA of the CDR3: TGTGCCAGCAGCTTAGACCCAGGGAACACTGAAGCTTTCTTT. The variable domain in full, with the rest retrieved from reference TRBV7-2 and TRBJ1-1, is GAGVSQSPSNKVTEKGKDVELRCDPISGHTALYWYRQSLGQGLEFLIYFQGNSAPDKSGLPSDRFSAERTGGSVSTLTIQRTQQEDSAVYLCASSLDPGNTEAFFGQGTRLTVV.

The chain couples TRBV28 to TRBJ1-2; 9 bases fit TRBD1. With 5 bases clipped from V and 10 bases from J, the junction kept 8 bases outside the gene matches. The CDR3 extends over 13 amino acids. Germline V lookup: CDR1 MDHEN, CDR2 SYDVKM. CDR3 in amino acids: CASSIPDRGLYTF. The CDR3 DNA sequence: TGTGCCAGCAGTATCCCGGACAGGGGACTCTACACCTTC.

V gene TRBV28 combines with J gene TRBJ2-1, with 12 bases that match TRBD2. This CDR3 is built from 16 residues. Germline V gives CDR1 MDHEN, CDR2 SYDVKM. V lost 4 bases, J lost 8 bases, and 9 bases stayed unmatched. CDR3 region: CASSSSSGGAWDEQFF. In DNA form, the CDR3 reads TGTGCCAGCAGTTCATCTAGCGGGGGGGCCTGGGATGAGCAGTTCTTC.

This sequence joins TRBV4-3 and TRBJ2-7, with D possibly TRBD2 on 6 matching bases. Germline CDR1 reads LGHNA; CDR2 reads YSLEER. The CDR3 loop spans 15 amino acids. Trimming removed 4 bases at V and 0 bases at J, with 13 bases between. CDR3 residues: CASSLGGGSSYEQYF. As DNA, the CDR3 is TGCGCCAGCAGCCTGGGTGGAGGGAGCTCCTACGAGCAGTACTTC.

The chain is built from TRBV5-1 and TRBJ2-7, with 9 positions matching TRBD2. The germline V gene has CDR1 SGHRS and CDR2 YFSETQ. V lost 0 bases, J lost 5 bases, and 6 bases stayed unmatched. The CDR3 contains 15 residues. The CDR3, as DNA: TGCGCCAGCAGCTTGGAGGGACTAGCTAGCCACGAGCAGTACTTC. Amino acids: CASSLEGLASHEQYF.

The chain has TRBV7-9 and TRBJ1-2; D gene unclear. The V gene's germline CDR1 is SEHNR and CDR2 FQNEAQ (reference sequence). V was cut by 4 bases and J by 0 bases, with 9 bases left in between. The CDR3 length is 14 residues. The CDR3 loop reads CASSSGSSNYGYTF. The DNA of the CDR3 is TGTGCCAGCAGCTCGGGTAGTTCTAACTATGGCTACACCTTC.